This section outlines one T cell receptor (beta chain) sequence together with its context. This clonotype was recorded at least ten times. Its cognate antigen has yet to be identified. Per-nucleotide qualities are absent, and no much larger clonotype sits a single base away. The data were taken from a study of regulatory T cells in long-lasting Graves disease (dated by TCRdb to the early 2020s). Describing the broader study: In the newly diagnosed Graves' disease group, patients had been taking antithyroid drugs for less than 3 months. Patients with persistent Graves' disease were compared with patients with newly diagnosed Graves' disease using TCR sequencing and RNA sequencing of peripheral blood. The study was registered as a clinical trial and conducted in China. A total of approximately 35 samples underwent TCR sequencing: approximately 13 from persistent and roughly 20 from newly diagnosed Graves' disease patients.

Looking up the germline V gene (reference sequence) yields CDR1 LNHDA and CDR2 SQIVND. V is trimmed back by 7 bases and J by 2 bases, and the junction contains 3 bases that no gene match accounts for. The CDR3 contains 14 residues, cysteine and phenylalanine counted. Of the read, only the CDR3 DNA is kept; its 42 bases are in frame from base 1. Reading the label with the study, this specimen's time point is: newly diagnosed GD, antithyroid drugs for less than 3 months. For both TCR sequencing and RNA sequencing, RNA was extracted from PBMCs using TRIzol. The diagnosis of Graves' disease was made according to American Thyroid Association guidelines. Patients for the study were recruited at an endocrinology department in Xi'an, China. Each patient gave approximately 9.7 milliliters of peripheral blood, collected in an EDTA anticoagulant tube. Ficoll Paque Plus density gradient separation was used to isolate PBMCs, and no additional T cell sorting was done. An Agilent 2100 Bioanalyzer and agarose gel were used to assess RNA quality, and a NanoDrop 2000 was used to measure RNA concentration.

The library was prepared using multiplex PCR. Instrument used: Illumina HiSeq 4000. TCR beta libraries were built with iRepertoire HTBI primers and Arm-PCR amplification of CDR3 regions. Before sequencing, the PCR products went through gel purification. The original pipeline was this. Gene usage analysis of CDR3 amino acid clonotypes relied on the roughly 64 TRBV and about 13 TRBJ segments identified across samples. Filtered high-quality paired reads were merged into contigs using COPE and FqMerger. BLAST was used to align contigs to IMGT TRBV, TRBD and TRBJ reference genes, and CDR3 was defined according to IMGT. Any clonotype with a frequency above 0.1% was classified as a highly expanded clone. Repertoire diversity was measured by Shannon entropy, and V-J evenness by the Gini coefficient. Public clonotypes were defined as clonotypes shared by more than one individual. Using fastp trimming at Q25 and MiXCR clonotype assembly, TCRdb reanalyzed the public sequencing data and kept in-frame beta chains. Rows are unified per CDR3 protein, each entry keeping the most common DNA and genes. Here the V and J calls rest on TCRdb's processing, not on the authors' analysis. This sample lists roughly 560,000 distinct CDR3 sequences; 12% were detected once. The ten largest clonotypes hold roughly 8.2% of the sample.

On the study overall, not on this receptor specifically: Preferential use of TRBV28, TRBJ1-2 and TRBJ2-5 was observed in persistent disease, whereas TRBV20-1 and TRBJ2-1 were favored in newly diagnosed disease. Persistent Graves' disease patients showed lower TCR Shannon entropy and fewer highly expanded clones than newly diagnosed patients, suggesting clonal expansion. The study examined only peripheral blood because the primary lesion, thyroid tissue, could not be accessed. A larger number of public clonotypes was shared among persistent patients (around 2,700) than among newly diagnosed patients (roughly 1,000). As a limitation, the authors acknowledged that the small sample size may reduce accuracy. Sequencing and analysis were limited to the TCR beta chain.

This sample was also put to use in a study of T cells in Graves' hyperthyroidism and ophthalmopathy. The second study also describes: A patient counted as having stable Graves' hyperthyroidism if no progression to ophthalmopathy occurred over 18 months of follow-up. Hyperthyroidism patients were newly diagnosed, with disease duration under 2 months, and aged 18 to 65 years. Exclusion was applied to patients with uncontrolled infections, other autoimmune diseases, pregnancy or lactation. Diagnoses relied on clinical symptoms, serum thyroxine and TRAb, thyroid ultrasound and orbital computed tomography. For the first round of RT-PCR on the TCR CDR3, the HTBI primer set was used together with the Qiagen OneStep RT-PCR kit. Most expanded thyroid clonotypes (frequency above 0.001) were also detected in blood, suggesting blood repertoires may reflect thyroid immune responses. A model built on a 13 V-J signature distinguished ophthalmopathy from stable hyperthyroidism, reaching over 85% sensitivity and about 81% specificity in cross-validation and 80%/75% in testing. In validation, progression to ophthalmopathy was predicted by the model with around 70% sensitivity and roughly 72% specificity, a median of roughly six months before onset. A discovery cohort of about 96 patients, about 40 with Graves' ophthalmopathy and roughly 59 with stable Graves' hyperthyroidism, was used to find distinguishing TCR V-J signatures. Prospective prediction of ophthalmopathy was tested in an independent validation cohort of 18 to 20 hyperthyroidism patients and 17 patients who later progressed to ophthalmopathy. The approximately 100 discovery patients were divided at random into training and test sets in a 7:3 ratio. In addition, the study compared T-cell repertoires in thyroid tissue and in blood from roughly six Graves' hyperthyroidism patients. After blood sampling, hyperthyroidism patients were treated with methimazole at a starting dose of 30 mg daily, and ophthalmopathy patients were treated with high-dose intravenous methylprednisolone. Libraries were constructed in a second round of multiplex PCR, after which size selection and purification were performed. The libraries were sequenced on an Illumina HiSeq2000 using paired-end 100 bp reads. SOAPnuke was used to process the raw data, throwing out any read that contained adapters or uncalled bases, had a mean Phred below 15, or lacked an exact constant-primer or identifier match. COPE v1.2.5 was used to merge high-quality paired reads, and clonotypes were defined as unique nucleotide sequences. MiTCR v1.1 was used to align clonotypes to the IMGT TRBV, TRBD and TRBJ reference segments. Analysis was restricted to V-J combinations with a frequency above 0.0001, which covered 98% to 99.2% of repertoires. The TCS score was defined as F50 (clonal expansion) divided by E x V (chaos), with BLOSUM62-based TCRdist calculated between CDR3 peptides within each V-J. Welch's t-statistics and random forest reduced 514 V-J features to 13, which were used in a naive Bayes classifier (R e1071). Sample size was not statistically predetermined, and investigators were not blinded to group allocation. TCR Vbeta CDR3 sequencing of approximately 140 peripheral blood samples (approximately 44 ophthalmopathy, over 70 hyperthyroidism and roughly 17 progressor patients) is reported in the paper.

The chain uses TRBV19 and TRBJ2-3, with TRBD2 matching 10 junction bases. Sequencing used peripheral blood mononuclear cells (PBMCs), obtained at new diagnosis, from a patient treated with antithyroid drugs. This clonotype originated in a woman under 40 with Graves disease. Donor details come from another sample of the same person, matched by shared clones. The CDR3 protein: CASKLAGFTDTQYF. DNA sequence: TGTGCCAGTAAACTAGCGGGATTCACAGATACGCAGTATTTT.